This T cell receptor beta chain was recovered during a study of T-cell reconstitution after alpha-beta-depleted transplantation in children. The CDR3 has 19 amino acids. CDR1 and CDR2 from the germline V gene are LGHNA and YSLEER. The trim removed 2 bases at V and 3 bases at J, leaving 8 bases unmatched. Overall study findings and caveats: The authors attributed T-cell counts and diversity one year after transplant mostly to newly produced T cells. Where some patients showed high TCRbeta diversity at day 60, it came from recipient T cells and thymic progenitors that had survived.

This clonotype was recorded many times. Its target is unknown. Preparation of the TCRbeta library used unique molecular identifiers. TCRdb redid the calling of the PCR reads with MiXCR, one entry per CDR3 protein. This sample has a few hundred thousand distinct CDR3 sequences; around 13% occur once, and the top ten carry about 2%. The sample here was PBMCs, mostly from graft donor cells, taken 360 days after TCRalphabeta/CD19-depleted stem cell transplant. V and J are TRBV4-3 and TRBJ2-3; 16 bases fit TRBD2. The receptor comes from a male patient between 5 and 17 years old who had a stem cell transplant for acute myeloid leukemia, so the T cells may come from the graft donor. CDR3 DNA: TGCGCCAGCAGCCAAAATAGCGGGACTAGCGGGAGGGGAACAGATACGCAGTATTTT. As protein: CASSQNSGTSGRGTDTQYF.